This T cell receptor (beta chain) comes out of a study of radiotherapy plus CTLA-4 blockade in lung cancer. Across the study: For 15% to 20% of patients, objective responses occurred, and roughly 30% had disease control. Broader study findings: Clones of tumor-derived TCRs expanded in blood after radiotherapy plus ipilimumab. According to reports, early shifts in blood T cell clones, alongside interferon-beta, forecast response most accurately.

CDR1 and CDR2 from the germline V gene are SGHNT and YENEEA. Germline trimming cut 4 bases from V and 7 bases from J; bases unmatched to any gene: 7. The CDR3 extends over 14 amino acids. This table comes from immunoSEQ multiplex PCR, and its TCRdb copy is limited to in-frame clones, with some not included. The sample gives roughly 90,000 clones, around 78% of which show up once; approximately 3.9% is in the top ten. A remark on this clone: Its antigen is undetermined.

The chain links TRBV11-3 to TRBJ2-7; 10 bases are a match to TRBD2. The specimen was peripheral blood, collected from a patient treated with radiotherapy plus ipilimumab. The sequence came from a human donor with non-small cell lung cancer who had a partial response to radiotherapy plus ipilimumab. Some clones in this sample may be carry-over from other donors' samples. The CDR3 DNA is TGTGCCAGCAGCTGGGGACTAGCGTCTGGGGAGCAGTACTTC. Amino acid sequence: CASSWGLASGEQYF.